Following are 9 T cell receptor beta chains from one sample sequenced in a study of blood T cell repertoires in COVID-19. Clones were read by immunoSEQ multiplex PCR, and TCRdb kept only the in-frame ones, dropping some. In the table there are fewer than 450,000 clones, 87% of which are singletons. Sequenced material: PBMCs or T cells enriched from blood (not recorded which). The receptors were gathered from a woman aged 30 to 39 who had recovered from COVID-19.

The rearrangement uses TRBV9 and TRBJ1-1, with D possibly being TRBD1 (5 bases). Trimming took 4 bases from V and 4 from J, leaving 14 bases between them. Germline-derived CDR1 and CDR2 are SGDLS and YYNGEE. The CDR3 contains 14 residues. The CDR3 bases are TGTGCCAGCAGCATCTCAGGGTTGGGCACTGAAGCTTTCTTT. It is translated as CASSISGLGTEAFF.

This chain links TRBV5-8 with TRBJ2-3; D unresolved. Germline assignment: CDR1 SGHTS and CDR2 YDEGEE. V lost 0 bases and J 5 bases, leaving 13 bases between the germline ends. The CDR3 spans 15 residues. DNA of the CDR3: TGTGCCAGCAGCTTGGGTACAGCTCGACAAGATACGCAGTATTTT. As protein: CASSLGTARQDTQYF.

The CDR3 here is CASKLDTSTEAFF. The CDR3 nucleotides are TGTGCCAGCAAACTTGACACGAGCACTGAAGCTTTCTTT. The J gene is TRBJ1-1, the V gene TRBV12-3 or TRBV12-4; D unclear. V was cut by 7 bases and J by 4 bases, with 13 bases left in between. The CDR3 length is 13 residues.

This chain joins TRBV13 and TRBJ1-3; 10 nucleotides line up with TRBD1. CDR3 size: 16 residues. Trimming removed 5 bases from V and 2 bases from J; junction bases left unmatched: 6. Germline assignment: CDR1 PRHDT and CDR2 FYEKMQ (reference sequence). CDR3 sequence (DNA): TGTGCCAGCAGCCGTGGGGACAGGGGAACTGGAAACACCATATATTTT. It encodes CASSRGDRGTGNTIYF.

The chain links TRBV7-9 to TRBJ2-7; a weak D match, TRBD1 (6 bases). Germline V lookup: CDR1 SEHNR, CDR2 FQNEAQ (reference sequence). V lost 5 bases, J lost 0 bases, and 17 bases lay in between. The CDR3 totals 16 residues. The CDR3 DNA reads TGTGCCAGCAGCCCGTTGACAGGTTCCCTCTCCTACGAGCAGTACTTC. Translation: CASSPLTGSLSYEQYF.

The chain combines TRBV5-1 with TRBJ2-3, with D tentatively TRBD2 (6 bases). V lost 3 bases and J 6 bases, leaving 23 bases between the germline ends. The CDR3 has 17 residues. From germline, CDR1 is SGHRS and CDR2 YFSETQ. The CDR3 here is CASSSTGVHLSLDTQYF. The CDR3 nucleotides read TGCGCCAGCAGCTCGACGGGGGTCCACCTTAGTTTGGATACGCAGTATTTT.

As concerns this clone: The sample contains more than one DNA sequence encoding this CDR3. The V gene is TRBV2, the J gene TRBJ1-1; TRBD1 aligns across 8 bases. The J segment lost 4 bases and the V segment lost 8 bases, leaving 3 bases of the junction unmatched. The length of the CDR3 is 12 residues. CDR1 is SNHLY and CDR2 is FYNNEI in the germline V gene. CDR3 nucleotide sequence: TGTGCCAGCTTAACAGGGGGCACTGAAGCTTTCTTT. It specifies CASLTGGTEAFF. Using reference TRBV2 and TRBJ1-1 for the parts outside the CDR3, the full variable domain is EPEVTQTPSHQVTQMGQEVILRCVPISNHLYFYWYRQILGQKVEFLVSFYNNEISEKSEIFDDQFSVERPDGSNFTLKIRSTKLEDSAMYFCASLTGGTEAFFGQGTRLTVV.

This clone came up many times. The J gene is TRBJ1-1, the V gene TRBV14, with D tentatively TRBD1 (5 bases). V was pared by 1 base and J by 5 bases, with 14 bases between. From germline, CDR1 is SGHDN and CDR2 FVKESK. This CDR3 is built from 15 residues. In DNA form, the CDR3 reads TGTGCCAGCAGCCAAGTTATAGGCAGGGCGACTGAAGCTTTCTTT. Protein sequence: CASSQVIGRATEAFF.

This clone was observed a few times. CDR3 sequence reads: CAISEVGENTEAFF. The CDR3, as DNA: TGTGCCATCAGTGAGGTTGGAGAGAACACTGAAGCTTTCTTT. This chain joins TRBV10-3 and TRBJ1-1; D unresolved. Trimming took off 2 bases at V and 1 base at J, with 8 bases between the two ends. The CDR3 is 14 residues long. From germline, CDR1 is ENHRY and CDR2 SYGVKD.